The source of this T cell receptor beta chain is a study of T-cell reconstitution after alpha-beta-depleted transplantation in children. Study conclusions and caveats: The origin of alpha-beta T cells about two months after transplant was reportedly several hundred expanded graft clones. T-cell numbers and diversity, one year after transplant, stemmed largely from T cells that were newly produced.

Construction of the TCRbeta library involved unique molecular identifiers. TCRdb independently ran MiXCR on the PCR reads; one entry per CDR3 protein. The sample yields 300,000 to 350,000 distinct CDR3 sequences, around 15% seen once. This CDR3 comprises 12 residues. V lost 4 bases to trimming and J lost 1 base, with 5 bases between them. The germline gives CDR1 SQVTM, CDR2 ANQGSEA. The table lists this clonotype with many counts. The antigen is not known. The TCR comes from a male patient between 2 and 10 years old who had a stem cell transplant for acute lymphoblastic leukemia, so the T cells may come from the graft donor. The chain links TRBV29-1 to TRBJ2-1; D not resolved. The source was PBMCs, mostly from graft donor cells, collected 360 days after TCRalphabeta/CD19-depleted stem cell transplant. The CDR3 DNA follows: TGCAGCGTTGGCCAGTCCTACAATGAGCAGTTCTTC. It specifies CSVGQSYNEQFF.